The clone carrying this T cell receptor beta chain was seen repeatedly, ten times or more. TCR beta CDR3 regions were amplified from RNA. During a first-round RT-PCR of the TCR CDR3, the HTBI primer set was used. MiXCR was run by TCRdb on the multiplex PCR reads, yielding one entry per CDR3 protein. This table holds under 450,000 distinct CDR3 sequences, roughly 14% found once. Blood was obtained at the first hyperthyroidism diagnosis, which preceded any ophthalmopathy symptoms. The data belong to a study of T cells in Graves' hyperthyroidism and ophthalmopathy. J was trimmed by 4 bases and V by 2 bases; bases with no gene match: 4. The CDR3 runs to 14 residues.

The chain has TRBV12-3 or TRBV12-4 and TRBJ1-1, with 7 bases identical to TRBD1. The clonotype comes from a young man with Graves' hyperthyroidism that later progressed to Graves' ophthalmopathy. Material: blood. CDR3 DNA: TGTGCCAGCAGTTTACTTTCAGGGGGCACTGAAGCTTTCTTT. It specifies CASSLLSGGTEAFF.